The rows below give T cell receptor beta chains drawn from one sample of a study of control samples from healthy donors and cancer patients. Libraries were prepared by immunoSEQ multiplex PCR; TCRdb keeps only in-frame clonotypes and omits some of them. The sample has about 150,000 clones, approximately 94% seen once. The sample was blood. All receptors come from a middle-aged man in good health. CDR3s include the opening cysteine and the closing phenylalanine or tryptophan. D genes are given only for firm matches. Size values are once, few and many counts, or a class for expanded clones, and some rows have none.

V	J	size	D	DNA	CDR3
TRBV19	TRBJ1-1	NA	NA	TGTGCCAGTAGTACATCGACAGGGAACACTGAAGCTTTCTTT	CASSTSTGNTEAFF
TRBV19	TRBJ1-2	NA	NA	TGTGCCAGTAGTCCCGGACAGCCCCCGGGGTATGGCTACACCTTC	CASSPGQPPGYGYTF
TRBV15	TRBJ1-6	NA	TRBD1	TGTGCCACCAGCAGTACTATCTACAGGGGCAATTCACCCCTCCACTTT	CATSSTIYRGNSPLHF
TRBV30	TRBJ2-2	NA	NA	TGTGCCTGGAGTGGAGGAGTGTGGGGGCCGGACACCGGGGAGCTGTTTTTT	CAWSGGVWGPDTGELFF
TRBV6-2/TRBV6-3	TRBJ1-5	NA	NA	TGTGCCAGCAGTTACCACGGGGCCAGCAATCAGCCCCAGCATTTT	CASSYHGASNQPQHF
TRBV30	TRBJ1-1	NA	NA	TGTGCCGGGACAATGATGAACACTGAAGCTTTCTTT	CAGTMMNTEAFF
TRBV19	TRBJ1-2	once	TRBD1	TGTGCCAGTATGGGCCGGGGACAGGGAGGTTATGGCTACACCTTC	CASMGRGQGGYGYTF
TRBV9	TRBJ2-3	NA	NA	TGTGCCAGCAGCGTAGACCGGGGTGGCACAGATACGCAGTATTTT	CASSVDRGGTDTQYF
TRBV4-1	TRBJ1-1	NA	NA	TGCGCCAGCAGCCAAGTCTCTCAATTAATGAACACTGAAGCTTTCTTT	CASSQVSQLMNTEAFF
TRBV5-1	TRBJ1-6	NA	TRBD1	TGCGCCAGCAGACCTACCCGGGACAGGGGGGATTTACAACGTTCACCCCTCCACTTT	CASRPTRDRGDLQRSPLHF
TRBV12-2	TRBJ1-2	NA	NA	TGTGCAAGTCGCTTAGCTCTGCCGGCCCAGCTGGGCTACACCTTC	CASRLALPAQLGYTF
TRBV5-1	TRBJ1-1	NA	NA	TGCGCCAGCAGCCTCTATACAGGCGGGAACACTGAAGCTTTCTTT	CASSLYTGGNTEAFF
TRBV3-1/TRBV3-2	TRBJ1-1	NA	TRBD1	TGTGCCAGCAGCCCAGAACAGGGGGCGAGGACTGAAGCTTTCTTT	CASSPEQGARTEAFF
TRBV27	TRBJ2-3	once	TRBD1	TGTGCCAGCAGTTCCTCACAGGGGGCTGGCTCAGATACGCAGTATTTT	CASSSSQGAGSDTQYF
TRBV5-1	TRBJ2-7	NA	NA	TGCGCCAGCAGCTTGACAGGGTCCTACGAGCAGTACTTC	CASSLTGSYEQYF
TRBV7-9	TRBJ1-2	NA	TRBD1	TGTGCCAGCAGCAGGGGACAGGGATCAGACTATGGCTACACCTTC	CASSRGQGSDYGYTF
TRBV7-2	TRBJ1-2	once	TRBD1	TGTGCCAGCAGCTCTCATAGGACAGGGAAGGGGAATGGCTACACCTTC	CASSSHRTGKGNGYTF
TRBV6-1	TRBJ1-5	NA	NA	TGTGCCAGCAGAGAAGGGTCTAGCAATCAGCCCCAGCATTTT	CASREGSSNQPQHF